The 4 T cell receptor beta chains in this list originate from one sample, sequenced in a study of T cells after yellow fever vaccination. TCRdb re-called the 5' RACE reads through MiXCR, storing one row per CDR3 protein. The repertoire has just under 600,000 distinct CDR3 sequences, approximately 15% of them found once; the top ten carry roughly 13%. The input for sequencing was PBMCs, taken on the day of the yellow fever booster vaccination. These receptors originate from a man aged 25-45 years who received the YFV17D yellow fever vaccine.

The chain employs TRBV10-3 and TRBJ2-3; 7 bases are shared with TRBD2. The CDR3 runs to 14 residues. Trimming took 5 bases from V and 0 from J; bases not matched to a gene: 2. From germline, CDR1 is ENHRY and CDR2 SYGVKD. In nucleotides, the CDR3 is TGTGCCATCAGTCTTAGCGGGAGCACAGATACGCAGTATTTT. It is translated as CAISLSGSTDTQYF.

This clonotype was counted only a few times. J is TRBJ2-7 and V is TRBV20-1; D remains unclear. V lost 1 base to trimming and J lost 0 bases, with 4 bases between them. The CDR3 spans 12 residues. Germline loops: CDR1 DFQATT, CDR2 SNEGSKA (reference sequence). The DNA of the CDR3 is TGCAGTGCTAGAGGTTACTCCTACGAGCAGTACTTC. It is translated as CSARGYSYEQYF.

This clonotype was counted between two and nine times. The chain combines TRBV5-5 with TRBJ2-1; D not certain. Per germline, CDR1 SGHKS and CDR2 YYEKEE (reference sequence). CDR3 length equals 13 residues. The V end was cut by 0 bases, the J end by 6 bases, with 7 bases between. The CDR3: CASSLELRNEQFF. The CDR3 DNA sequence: TGTGCCAGCAGCTTGGAACTCCGCAATGAGCAGTTCTTC.

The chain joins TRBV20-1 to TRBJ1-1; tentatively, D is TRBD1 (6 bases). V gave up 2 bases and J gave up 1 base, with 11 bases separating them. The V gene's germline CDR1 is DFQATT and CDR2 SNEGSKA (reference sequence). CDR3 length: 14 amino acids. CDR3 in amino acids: CSARPWTENTEAFF. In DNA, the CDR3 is TGCAGTGCTAGACCCTGGACAGAGAACACTGAAGCTTTCTTT.